This T cell receptor (beta chain) was documented in a study of control samples from healthy donors and cancer patients (dated by TCRdb to the early 2020s). Notes on this clone: Its antigen is unknown. Base qualities were left out, and no much larger clone turns up one base away.

Library creation used the immunoSEQ multiplex PCR assay. TCRdb carries this immuneACCESS record with in-frame sequences only. Its versions omit some clonotypes, under half of them owing to an unresolved V gene in the studies checked, with the rest unexplained. For this sample the table gives some 140,000 clones, of which 80% to 95% were detected only once. Jointly, the top ten make up approximately 10% of the sample. Trimming leaves V shorter by 0 bases and J shorter by 9 bases, with the junction holding 4 bases beyond the gene matches. The germline V gene specifies SGDLS as CDR1 and YYNGEE as CDR2. The CDR3 runs 14 residues from the cysteine to the phenylalanine. Just the 42-base CDR3 DNA is kept, in frame starting at base 1.

The chain is assembled from TRBV9 and TRBJ2-1; 9 nucleotides in the junction match TRBD1. Source material: blood. The TCR sequence derives from a young man in good health. The CDR3 region: CASSVEQGASEQFF. The DNA reads TGTGCCAGCAGCGTAGAACAGGGGGCGTCTGAGCAGTTCTTC.